Following are 26 T cell receptor beta chains from one sample sequenced in a study of technical replicates of blood from a few donors. Sequencing was performed with immunoSEQ multiplex PCR; in TCRdb, only in-frame clones are kept and a portion is missing. The data show approximately 76,000 clones, roughly 85% seen once. The sequenced sample consisted of PBMCs. The receptors here all came from a human donor in good health. Some clones in this sample may be carry-over from other donors' samples.

This rearrangement joins TRBV11-2 to TRBJ2-5; the match to TRBD2 covers 12 bases. The V gene's germline CDR1 is SGHAT and CDR2 FQNNGV. V shed 5 bases and J 6 bases; nucleotides not matched to a gene: 10. The CDR3 covers 16 residues. The CDR3 protein is CASSPLTSGRAKTQYF. CDR3 bases: TGTGCCAGCAGCCCCCTGACTAGCGGGAGAGCGAAGACCCAGTACTTC.

The CDR3 DNA reads TGTGCCATCAGCCGGGATCTGAGCCTGAACACTGAAGCTTTCTTT. Protein sequence: CAISRDLSLNTEAFF. This rearrangement joins TRBV10-3 to TRBJ1-1; unclear D gene. The ends were cut back, 6 bases at V and 0 bases at J, with 14 bases in the middle. This CDR3 is 15 amino acids long. CDR1 ENHRY and CDR2 SYGVKD come from the germline V gene.

The chain joins TRBV6-4 to TRBJ2-1, with TRBD2 identical over 8 bases. CDR3 size: 15 residues. V gave up 7 bases and J gave up 5 bases; unmatched junction bases: 10. Germline assignment: CDR1 MRHNA and CDR2 SNTAGT. The chain's CDR3 is CASTTSEGSNNEQFF. The CDR3 DNA reads as TGTGCCAGCACGACTAGCGAAGGGTCTAACAATGAGCAGTTCTTC.

This chain connects TRBV5-6 to TRBJ2-7, with 7 positions matching TRBD2. The CDR3 consists of 18 residues. V gave up 4 bases and J gave up 1 base; unmatched junction bases: 17. Germline V lookup: CDR1 SGHDT, CDR2 YYEEEE. DNA for the CDR3: TGTGCCAGCAGCCGGCGGACCGAGCGGGAACAAAGTTCCTACGAGCAGTACTTC. This gives the protein CASSRRTEREQSSYEQYF.

The CDR3 loop reads CASSLLAGGANEKLFF. The CDR3, as DNA: TGTGCCAGCAGCCTTCTTGCTGGGGGGGCTAATGAAAAACTGTTTTTT. This chain links TRBV5-4 with TRBJ1-4, with D possibly TRBD1 on 5 matching bases. The V end lost 4 bases, the J end lost 3 bases, and 16 bases lay between the germline ends. This CDR3 has 16 residues. Germline-derived CDR1 and CDR2 are SGHNT and YYREEE (reference sequence).

The V call is TRBV6-5, the J call TRBJ1-3, with 8 bases aligning to TRBD1. The V gene end was trimmed by 0 bases and the J gene end by 4 bases; junction bases not matched to a gene: 5. Germline loops: CDR1 MNHEY, CDR2 SVGAGI. The CDR3 contains 16 residues. CDR3: CASSYSWTGKGNTIYF. CDR3 coding DNA: TGTGCCAGCAGTTACTCCTGGACAGGGAAAGGAAACACCATATATTTT.

The rearrangement links TRBV7-9 to TRBJ1-1; D unclear. The CDR3 loop spans 14 amino acids. In germline, CDR1 is SEHNR, CDR2 FQNEAQ (reference sequence). V gave up 5 bases and J gave up 0 bases, with 10 bases separating them. The CDR3 DNA is TGTGCCAGCAGCCCTAGTCCGGTGAACACTGAAGCTTTCTTT. Translation: CASSPSPVNTEAFF.

The chain combines TRBV11-2 with TRBJ2-7, with 7 bases identical to TRBD1. Germline CDR1 SGHAT, CDR2 FQNNGV. The CDR3 runs to 14 residues. J was trimmed by 2 bases and V by 5 bases; bases with no gene match: 6. The CDR3 bases are TGTGCCAGCAGCCCAGGGGACAGACCCTACGAGCAGTACTTC. Its translation: CASSPGDRPYEQYF. Supplemented by reference TRBV11-2 and TRBJ2-7, the full variable domain reads EAGVAQSPRYKIIEKRQSVAFWCNPISGHATLYWYQQILGQGPKLLIQFQNNGVVDDSQLPKDRFSAERLKGVDSTLKIQPAKLEDSAVYLCASSPGDRPYEQYFGPGTRLTVT.

The chain uses TRBV7-9 and TRBJ2-3; D remains unclear. The CDR3 length is 12 residues. Trimming stripped 5 bases from V and 0 bases from J, with 3 bases between. Germline values: CDR1 SEHNR, CDR2 FQNEAQ (reference sequence). CDR3: CASSRSTDTQYF. CDR3 nucleotides: TGTGCCAGCAGCCGTAGCACAGATACGCAGTATTTT. Looking up the rest from reference TRBV7-9 and TRBJ2-3 gives the full variable domain: DTGVSQNPRHKITKRGQNVTFRCDPISEHNRLYWYRQTLGQGPEFLTYFQNEAQLEKSRLLSDRFSAERPKGSFSTLEIQRTEQGDSAMYLCASSRSTDTQYFGPGTRLTVL.

In nucleotides, the CDR3 is TGTGCCAGCAGTGAGTGGCAGGGGGCGAGACTTAATGAAAAACTGTTTTTT. This encodes CASSEWQGARLNEKLFF. The chain uses TRBV2 and TRBJ1-4; 8 bases agree with TRBD1. Trimming removed 3 bases from V and 4 bases from J; junction bases left unmatched: 10. Germline V gives CDR1 SNHLY, CDR2 FYNNEI. CDR3 length: 17 amino acids.

In its sample, this clone was seen many times. This chain links TRBV5-5 with TRBJ1-2; D is undetermined. The CDR3 is made up of 15 amino acids. V lost 3 bases to trimming and J lost 8 bases, with 20 bases between them. CDR1 is SGHKS and CDR2 is YYEKEE in the germline V gene (reference sequence). The CDR3 protein is CASSSSGPGLGGYTF. The CDR3 DNA is TGTGCCAGCAGCTCGTCCGGGCCGGGATTAGGAGGCTACACCTTC.

The table lists this clone with a count of one. The gene calls are TRBV7-2 and TRBJ2-2, with D unclear. The CDR3 runs to 14 residues. Trimming pared 2 bases from V and 8 bases from J, leaving 12 bases between. Germline V CDR1 and CDR2: SGHTA, FQGNSA. CDR3 nucleotide sequence: TGTGCCAGCAGCTTATGGCGGCAAACTGGGGAGCTGTTTTTT. Amino acids: CASSLWRQTGELFF.

The V and J genes are TRBV4-2 and TRBJ2-7; 11 positions match TRBD2. The V and J ends lost 2 bases and 2 bases, in that order; junction bases with no gene match: 5. The CDR3 spans 16 residues. CDR1 LGHNA and CDR2 YNFKEQ come from the germline V gene. This CDR3 is CASSQPTSGGTYEQYF. As DNA, the CDR3 is TGTGCCAGCAGCCAACCCACTAGCGGGGGCACCTACGAGCAGTACTTC.

This clone was observed a few times. The chain joins TRBV18 to TRBJ1-2; 10 nucleotides align to TRBD1. Germline-derived CDR1 and CDR2 are KGHSH and LQKENI. This CDR3 comprises 12 residues. Unmatched junction bases numbered 3, after V lost 8 bases and J lost 6 bases. The CDR3 is CASIGQGDGYTF. Here the CDR3 DNA reads TGTGCCAGCATTGGACAGGGGGATGGCTACACCTTC.

The rearrangement uses TRBV5-5 and TRBJ2-6; 8 bases are a match to TRBD1. Germline lookup yields CDR1 SGHKS and CDR2 YYEKEE (reference sequence). The V segment lost 0 bases and the J segment 0 bases; nucleotides outside the gene matches: 8. The CDR3 has 19 amino acids. The CDR3 loop reads CASSLASGTGYSGANVLTF. DNA of the CDR3: TGTGCCAGCAGCTTGGCTTCCGGGACAGGTTACTCTGGGGCCAACGTCCTGACTTTC.

V usage is TRBV7-3 and J usage is TRBJ1-6, with D possibly being TRBD1 (5 bases). Germline CDR1 is SGHTA and CDR2 is FQGTGA. The V gene lost 1 base and the J gene lost 5 bases, with 9 bases spanning the gap. The CDR3 spans 15 residues. The CDR3 DNA sequence: TGTGCCAGCAGCTTAAAAGGGGTACATAATTCACCCCTCCACTTT. Encoded protein: CASSLKGVHNSPLHF.

The rearrangement joins TRBV25-1 to TRBJ2-5; weak D call: TRBD1 (5 bases). CDR1 is MGHDK and CDR2 is SYGVNS in the germline V gene. The CDR3 is made up of 16 amino acids. The V end was cut by 1 base, the J end by 0 bases, with 12 bases between. The CDR3 DNA follows: TGTGCCAGCAGTGAATTGGGGATGGGGCACCAAGAGACCCAGTACTTC. Protein sequence: CASSELGMGHQETQYF.

Here the CDR3 DNA reads TGCGCCAGCAGCTTGGCCGGGGATTTCGCAGATACGCAGTATTTT. Its protein is CASSLAGDFADTQYF. The chain has TRBV5-1 and TRBJ2-3; D is perhaps TRBD2 (5 bases). The CDR3 sequence is 15 residues long. The germline gives CDR1 SGHRS, CDR2 YFSETQ. V was pared by 0 bases and J by 4 bases, with 12 bases between.

The J gene is TRBJ1-1, the V gene TRBV4-2; TRBD1 matches 7 bases. V gave up 4 bases and J gave up 3 bases; unmatched junction bases: 5. CDR3 length: 14 residues. The germline gives CDR1 LGHNA, CDR2 YNFKEQ. DNA of the CDR3: TGTGCCAGCAGCCGGGACAGCTTGGACACTGAAGCTTTCTTT. Its protein product is CASSRDSLDTEAFF.

V and J are TRBV18 and TRBJ2-1, with TRBD2 identical over 11 bases. Per the germline V gene, CDR1 is KGHSH and CDR2 is LQKENI. CDR3 length: 15 residues. J gave up 3 bases and V 4 bases, and 2 bases lay outside the gene matches. This CDR3 reads CASSHSGGVYNEQFF. In DNA, the CDR3 is TGTGCCAGCTCACATAGCGGGGGGGTCTACAATGAGCAGTTCTTC.

The chain carries TRBV5-8 and TRBJ2-3, with D possibly being TRBD2 (6 bases). This CDR3 has 14 amino acids. The V gene lost 0 bases and the J gene lost 9 bases, with 14 bases spanning the gap. Germline CDR1 reads SGHTS; CDR2 reads YDEGEE. The CDR3 sequence: CASSLEEAGGTQYF. The CDR3 bases are TGTGCCAGCAGCTTGGAGGAGGCCGGAGGGACGCAGTATTTT.

The gene calls are TRBV12-2 and TRBJ2-7; no check of the table's D call, TRBD2, against the DNA was made. TRBV12-2 is a known pseudogene. The CDR3 extends over 16 amino acids. The CDR3 sequence is CASRLCTSGRTYEQYF. In DNA, the CDR3 is TGTGCAAGTCGCTTATGTACTAGCGGGAGGACTTACGAGCAGTACTTC.

This chain links TRBV19 with TRBJ2-1; D gene unclear. Trimming cost V 3 bases and J 9 bases, with 12 bases left between them. Germline V gene sequence: CDR1 LNHDA, CDR2 SQIVND (reference sequence). The CDR3 is 13 amino acids. The DNA of the CDR3 is TGTGCCAGTAGTATTCAGAGGTATACTGAGCAGTTCTTC. Amino acid sequence: CASSIQRYTEQFF.

V gene TRBV30 combines with J gene TRBJ2-3, with TRBD2 matching over 8 bases. CDR3 length equals 18 residues. Germline V gene sequence: CDR1 GTSNPN, CDR2 SVGIG (reference sequence). V was pared by 0 bases and J by 2 bases, with 13 bases of the junction left unmatched. The CDR3 DNA reads TGTGCCTGGAGTGTACTTAAAACTAGCGGAACGTTCACAGATACGCAGTATTTT. Translating gives CAWSVLKTSGTFTDTQYF.

The chain employs TRBV27 and TRBJ2-1; possibly TRBD2 for D (6 bases). V was clipped by 6 bases and J by 10 bases, with 16 bases between them. This CDR3 is built from 13 residues. Germline V lookup: CDR1 MNHEY, CDR2 SMNVEV (reference sequence). DNA of the CDR3: TGTGCCAGCAGCCCCTCGGAGGGCTTGGAGCAGTTCTTC. This gives the protein CASSPSEGLEQFF.

The rearrangement uses TRBV5-1 and TRBJ1-1; 7 nucleotides match TRBD1. The CDR3 has 13 amino acids. V was pared by 7 bases and J by 2 bases, with 5 bases of the junction left unmatched. CDR1 is SGHRS and CDR2 is YFSETQ in the germline V gene. The chain's CDR3 is CASGDSINTEAFF. DNA for the CDR3: TGCGCCAGCGGGGACAGTATTAACACTGAAGCTTTCTTT.